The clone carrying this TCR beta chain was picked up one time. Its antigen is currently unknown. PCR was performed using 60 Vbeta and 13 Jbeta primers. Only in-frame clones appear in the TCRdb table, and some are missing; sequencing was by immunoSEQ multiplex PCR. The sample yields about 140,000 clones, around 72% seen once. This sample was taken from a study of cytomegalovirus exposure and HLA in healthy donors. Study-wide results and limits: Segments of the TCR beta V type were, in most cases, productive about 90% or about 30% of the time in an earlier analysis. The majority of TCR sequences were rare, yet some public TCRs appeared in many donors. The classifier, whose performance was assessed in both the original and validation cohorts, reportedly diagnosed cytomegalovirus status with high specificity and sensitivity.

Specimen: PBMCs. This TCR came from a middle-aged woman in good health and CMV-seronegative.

The CDR3 nucleotides read TGTGCCAGCAGTGAAGCGGGGCGCACAGATACGCAGTATTTT. This codes for CASSEAGRTDTQYF. The chain employs TRBV25-1 and TRBJ2-3, with a possible D match to TRBD2 (6 bases). V dropped 2 bases and J dropped 1 base, with 7 bases sitting between them. Germline lookup yields CDR1 MGHDK and CDR2 SYGVNS. The CDR3 totals 14 residues.